The 14 T cell receptor beta chains below come from one sample, sequenced in a study of shared clonotypes between healthy human individuals. Assay: immunoSEQ multiplex PCR; the TCRdb copy retains only in-frame clones and omits some. The table lists roughly 530,000 clones, 90% to 96% of them singletons. The sequenced material came from naive CD4+ T cells sorted from blood. Subset reported: CD45RA+ positively selected. The receptors shown here come from a woman under 40 in good health.

J is TRBJ2-7 and V is TRBV29-1; D is ambiguous. This CDR3 has 12 residues. CDR1 SQVTM and CDR2 ANQGSEA come from the germline V gene. The ends were cut back, 4 bases at V and 6 bases at J, with 13 bases in the middle. CDR3 region: CSVGSLLGEQYF. In DNA, the CDR3 is TGCAGCGTTGGTTCCCTACTTGGCGAGCAGTACTTC.

As DNA, the CDR3 is TGTGCCTCGGCCCGGGGAAAAACACACCATGAGCAGTTCTTC. It codes for CASARGKTHHEQFF. V gene TRBV7-3 combines with J gene TRBJ2-1; D is perhaps TRBD2 (5 bases). V lost 11 bases and J lost 8, with 22 bases in between. The CDR3 is made up of 14 amino acids. CDR1 SGHTA and CDR2 FQGTGA come from the germline V gene.

The V call is TRBV6-5, the J call TRBJ2-7; D uncertain. The germline V and J ends were trimmed by 6 bases and 3 bases, with 6 bases remaining between them. The germline gives CDR1 MNHEY, CDR2 SVGAGI. CDR3 length: 11 residues. The CDR3 region has the DNA TGTGCCAGCAGGAGACTCTACGAGCAGTACTTC. Its translation: CASRRLYEQYF.

This chain links TRBV2 with TRBJ2-1, with D unclear. In germline, CDR1 is SNHLY, CDR2 FYNNEI. This CDR3 is built from 14 residues. Trimming stripped 4 bases from V and 7 bases from J, with 14 bases between. CDR3 region: CASSGIRKRNEQFF. CDR3 nucleotide sequence: TGTGCCAGCAGTGGCATTAGAAAGAGGAATGAGCAGTTCTTC.

The V call is TRBV19, the J call TRBJ2-3, with TRBD1 matching over 7 bases. The CDR3 is 14 residues long. Trimming took 5 bases from V and 2 from J; bases not matched to a gene: 4. Germline loops: CDR1 LNHDA, CDR2 SQIVND (reference sequence). The CDR3 DNA reads as TGTGCCAGTAGTTGGGACAGTCACACAGATACGCAGTATTTT. Translation: CASSWDSHTDTQYF.

This clone was found once. The chain combines TRBV4-1 with TRBJ2-1, with D perhaps matching TRBD1 or TRBD2 (5 bases each). V dropped 6 bases and J dropped 4 bases, with 16 bases sitting between them. Germline V lookup: CDR1 MGHRA, CDR2 YSYEKL. The CDR3 is 15 amino acids. DNA of the CDR3: TGCGCCAGCAGAGTCACCGGGACCAAATACAATGAGCAGTTCTTC. It encodes CASRVTGTKYNEQFF.

The chain has TRBV6-5 and TRBJ1-2; 8 bases fit TRBD1. J lost 5 bases, V lost 6 bases, and 8 bases had no gene match. This CDR3 comprises 14 residues. Germline V gene data show CDR1 as MNHEY and CDR2 as SVGAGI. The CDR3 DNA follows: TGTGCCAGCAGACGGATGGACAGGGTTTATGGCTACACCTTC. This sequence encodes CASRRMDRVYGYTF.

The chain uses TRBV28 and TRBJ1-5, with D maybe TRBD1 (5 bases). V lost 6 bases, J lost 9 bases, and 21 bases lay in between. CDR1 and CDR2 from the germline V gene are MDHEN and SYDVKM. The CDR3 sequence is 15 residues long. The CDR3 sequence is CASSQPGRGFGPQHF. The CDR3 DNA reads as TGTGCCAGCAGCCAGCCGGGACGGGGTTTTGGGCCCCAGCATTTT.

The genes are TRBV6-5 and TRBJ2-7; 16 bases are shared with TRBD2. This CDR3 region has 16 residues. The germline V gene has CDR1 MNHEY and CDR2 SVGAGI. Trimming removed 2 bases from V and 4 bases from J; junction bases left unmatched: 2. The CDR3 protein is CASSYLGLAGGYEQYF. The CDR3 bases are TGTGCCAGCAGTTACCTGGGACTAGCGGGAGGGTACGAGCAGTACTTC.

This clone was seen a handful of times. The chain carries TRBV30 and TRBJ1-4, with 9 bases identical to TRBD1. The CDR3 totals 14 residues. Losses at the gene ends were 2 bases for V and 3 bases for J; bases not matched to a gene: 1. Germline loops: CDR1 GTSNPN, CDR2 SVGIG (reference sequence). The CDR3 DNA sequence: TGTGCCTGGAGTACAGGGGGCTCTAATGAAAAACTGTTTTTT. Amino acid sequence: CAWSTGGSNEKLFF.

The chain combines TRBV28 with TRBJ1-1; D gene ambiguous. Germline V gene sequence: CDR1 MDHEN, CDR2 SYDVKM. The CDR3 has 13 amino acids. V was trimmed by 2 bases and J by 7 bases, leaving 11 bases between them. For the CDR3, the DNA is TGTGCCAGCAGTTTACTGGGAAACTTTGAAGCTTTCTTT. This sequence encodes CASSLLGNFEAFF.

The chain is built from TRBV18 and TRBJ2-3, with TRBD1 as a possible D gene (5 bases). The CDR3 is made up of 15 amino acids. V shed 5 bases and J shed 0 bases, with 12 bases lying between them. The germline V gene has CDR1 KGHSH and CDR2 LQKENI. The CDR3 region has the DNA TGTGCCAGCTCAGGGGCTACGCATAGCACAGATACGCAGTATTTT. Protein: CASSGATHSTDTQYF.

This chain uses TRBV27 with TRBJ1-2; D not resolved. V lost 3 bases to trimming and J lost 6 bases, with 8 bases between them. CDR3 size: 12 residues. Germline lookup yields CDR1 MNHEY and CDR2 SMNVEV (reference sequence). This chain's CDR3 is CASSLGGDGYTF. As DNA, the CDR3 is TGTGCCAGCAGTTTGGGTGGAGATGGCTACACCTTC.

This clone was counted once. The chain employs TRBV19 and TRBJ2-1, with TRBD2 identical over 9 bases. Germline-derived CDR1 and CDR2 are LNHDA and SQIVND (reference sequence). The trim removed 7 bases at V and 8 bases at J, leaving 12 bases unmatched. CDR3 length: 15 residues. CDR3 loop: CASNPNSGSGHEQFF. DNA of the CDR3: TGTGCCAGTAACCCGAATAGCGGGAGTGGGCATGAGCAGTTCTTC.